This T cell receptor (beta chain) was identified in a study of cytomegalovirus exposure and HLA in healthy donors. In the case of this clone: The target antigen is unknown.

V dropped 1 base and J dropped 7 bases, with 13 bases sitting between them. CDR3 size: 14 residues. In germline, CDR1 is MNHNS, CDR2 SASEGT. Findings of the study overall: Reports indicated that the classifier achieved high specificity and sensitivity in diagnosing cytomegalovirus status.

The PCR made use of 60 Vbeta and 13 Jbeta primers. Clones were read by immunoSEQ multiplex PCR, and TCRdb kept only the in-frame ones, dropping some. The repertoire holds 100,000 to 150,000 clones, 65% to 85% seen once, with around 1.5% in the top ten. The clonotype originates from a woman younger than 30 in good health and CMV-seronegative. The rearrangement uses TRBV6-1 and TRBJ2-5; D gene unclear. What was sequenced was PBMCs. CDR3 loop: CASSEVDSHGTQYF. In DNA, the CDR3 is TGTGCCAGCAGTGAAGTTGACTCCCACGGGACCCAGTACTTC.